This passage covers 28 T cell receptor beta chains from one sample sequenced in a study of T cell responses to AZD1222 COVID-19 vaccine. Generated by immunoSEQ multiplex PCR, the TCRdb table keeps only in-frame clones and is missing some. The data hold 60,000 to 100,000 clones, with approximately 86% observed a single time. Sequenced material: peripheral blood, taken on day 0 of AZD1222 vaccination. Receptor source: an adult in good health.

Written as DNA, the CDR3 is TGTGCCAGCAGTTTAGGGGCCGATGCTTTCTTT. It codes for CASSLGADAFF. The chain joins TRBV27 to TRBJ1-1; D possibly corresponds to TRBD1 (5 bases). The length of the CDR3 is 11 residues. Trimming pared 2 bases from V and 11 bases from J, leaving 9 bases between. Germline V gives CDR1 MNHEY, CDR2 SMNVEV (reference sequence).

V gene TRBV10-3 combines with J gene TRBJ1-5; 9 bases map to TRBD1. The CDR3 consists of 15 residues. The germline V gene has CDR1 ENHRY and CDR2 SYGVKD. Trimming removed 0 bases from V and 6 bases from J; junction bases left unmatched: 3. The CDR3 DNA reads TGTGCCATCAGTGAGTCGAGGACAGGGGTTCAGCCCCAGCATTTT. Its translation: CAISESRTGVQPQHF.

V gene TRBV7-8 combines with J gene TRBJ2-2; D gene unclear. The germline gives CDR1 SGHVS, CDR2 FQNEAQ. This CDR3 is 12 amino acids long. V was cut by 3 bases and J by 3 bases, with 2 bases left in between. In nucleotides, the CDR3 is TGTGCCAGCAGCTTCGACACCGGGGAGCTGTTTTTT. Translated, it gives CASSFDTGELFF.

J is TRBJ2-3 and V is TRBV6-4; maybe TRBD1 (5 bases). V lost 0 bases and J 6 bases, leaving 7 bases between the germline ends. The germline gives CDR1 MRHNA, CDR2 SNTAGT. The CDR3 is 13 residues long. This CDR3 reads CASSDSGADTQYF. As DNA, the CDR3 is TGTGCCAGCAGTGACTCAGGGGCGGATACGCAGTATTTT.

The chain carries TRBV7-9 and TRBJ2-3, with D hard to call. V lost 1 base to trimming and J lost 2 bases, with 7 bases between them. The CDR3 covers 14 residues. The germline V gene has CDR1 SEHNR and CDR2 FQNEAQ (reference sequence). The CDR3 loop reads CASSLGAPTDTQYF. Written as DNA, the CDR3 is TGTGCCAGCAGCTTAGGGGCCCCCACAGATACGCAGTATTTT.

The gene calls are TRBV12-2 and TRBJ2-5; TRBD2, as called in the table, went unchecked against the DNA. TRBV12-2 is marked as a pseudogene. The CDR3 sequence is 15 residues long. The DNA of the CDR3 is TGTGCAAGTCGCTTTACTAGCGGGAGGTGGGAGACCCAGTACTTC. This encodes CASRFTSGRWETQYF.

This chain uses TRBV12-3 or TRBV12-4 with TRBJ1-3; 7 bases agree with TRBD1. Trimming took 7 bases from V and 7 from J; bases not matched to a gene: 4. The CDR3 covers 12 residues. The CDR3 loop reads CASTDRVNTIYF. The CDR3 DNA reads TGTGCCAGCACCGACAGGGTGAACACCATATATTTT.

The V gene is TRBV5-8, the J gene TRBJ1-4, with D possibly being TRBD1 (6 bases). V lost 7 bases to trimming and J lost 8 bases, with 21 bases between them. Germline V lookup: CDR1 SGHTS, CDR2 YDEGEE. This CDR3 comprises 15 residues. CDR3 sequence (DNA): TGTGCCAGCCGCCTTCGCGGGGGGCGAAAGGAAAAACTGTTTTTT. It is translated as CASRLRGGRKEKLFF.

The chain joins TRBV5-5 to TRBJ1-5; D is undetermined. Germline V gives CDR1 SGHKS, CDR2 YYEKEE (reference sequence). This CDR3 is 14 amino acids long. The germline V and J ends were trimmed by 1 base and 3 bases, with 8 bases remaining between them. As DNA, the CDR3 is TGTGCCAGCAGCTTGAGGCAGGACAATCAGCCCCAGCATTTT. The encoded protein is CASSLRQDNQPQHF.

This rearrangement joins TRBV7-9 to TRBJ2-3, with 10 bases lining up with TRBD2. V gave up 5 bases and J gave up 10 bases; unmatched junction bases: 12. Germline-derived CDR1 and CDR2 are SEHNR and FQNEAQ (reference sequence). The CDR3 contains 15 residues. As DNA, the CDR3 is TGTGCCAGCAGCCCCCTAGCGGGGGAGCTGATGGCGCAGTATTTT. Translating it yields CASSPLAGELMAQYF.

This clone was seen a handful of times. CDR3 amino acids: CASIFRGNEKLFF. CDR3 sequence (DNA): TGTGCCAGCATTTTCAGGGGCAATGAAAAACTGTTTTTT. V usage is TRBV2 and J usage is TRBJ1-4; a possible D gene is TRBD1 (6 bases). Per the germline V gene, CDR1 is SNHLY and CDR2 is FYNNEI. The CDR3 sequence is 13 residues long. The germline V and J ends were trimmed by 7 bases and 5 bases, with 11 bases remaining between them.

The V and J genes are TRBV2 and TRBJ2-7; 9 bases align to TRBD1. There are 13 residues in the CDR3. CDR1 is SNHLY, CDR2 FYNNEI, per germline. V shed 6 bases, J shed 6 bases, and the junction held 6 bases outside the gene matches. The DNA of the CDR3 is TGTGCCAGCAGGTCAACAGGGGGCCTCGAGCAGTACTTC. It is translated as CASRSTGGLEQYF.

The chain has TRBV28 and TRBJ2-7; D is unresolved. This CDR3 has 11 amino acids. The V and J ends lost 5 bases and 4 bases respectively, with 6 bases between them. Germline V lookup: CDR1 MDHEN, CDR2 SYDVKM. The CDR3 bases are TGTGCCAGCAGTAGCTCTTACGAGCAGTACTTC. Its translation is CASSSSYEQYF.

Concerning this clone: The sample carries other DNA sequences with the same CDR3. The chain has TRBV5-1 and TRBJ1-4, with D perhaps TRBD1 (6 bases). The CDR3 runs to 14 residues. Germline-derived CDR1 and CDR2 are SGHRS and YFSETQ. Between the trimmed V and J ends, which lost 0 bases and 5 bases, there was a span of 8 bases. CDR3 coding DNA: TGCGCCAGCAGCTTGGGGGGGCCGAATGAAAAACTGTTTTTT. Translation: CASSLGGPNEKLFF.

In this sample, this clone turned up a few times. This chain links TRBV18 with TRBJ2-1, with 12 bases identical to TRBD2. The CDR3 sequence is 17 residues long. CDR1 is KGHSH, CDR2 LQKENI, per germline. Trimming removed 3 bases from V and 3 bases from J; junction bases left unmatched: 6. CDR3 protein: CASSPSTSGSGYNEQFF. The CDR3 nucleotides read TGTGCCAGCTCACCGTCGACTAGCGGGAGTGGCTACAATGAGCAGTTCTTC.

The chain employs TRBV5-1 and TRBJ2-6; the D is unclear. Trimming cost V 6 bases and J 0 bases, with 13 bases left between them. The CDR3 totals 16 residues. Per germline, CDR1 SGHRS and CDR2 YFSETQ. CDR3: CASNPGFSSGANVLTF. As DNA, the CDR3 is TGCGCCAGCAACCCGGGTTTCAGCTCTGGGGCCAACGTCCTGACTTTC.

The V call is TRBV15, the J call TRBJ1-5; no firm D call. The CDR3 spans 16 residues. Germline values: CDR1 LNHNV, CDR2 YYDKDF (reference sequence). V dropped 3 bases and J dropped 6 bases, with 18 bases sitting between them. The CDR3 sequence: CATSRGGSRPTQPQHF. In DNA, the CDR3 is TGTGCCACCAGCAGGGGAGGATCCAGACCCACTCAGCCCCAGCATTTT.

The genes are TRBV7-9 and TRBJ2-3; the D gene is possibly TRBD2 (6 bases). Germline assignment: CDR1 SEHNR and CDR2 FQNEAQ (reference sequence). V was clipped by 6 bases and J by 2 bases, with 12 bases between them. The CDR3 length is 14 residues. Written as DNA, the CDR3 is TGTGCCAGCAGGGAGGGGACTGTCACAGATACGCAGTATTTT. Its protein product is CASREGTVTDTQYF.

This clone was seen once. Here the CDR3 reads CASSFEGANYGYTF. CDR3 nucleotides: TGTGCCAGCAGCTTTGAGGGGGCTAACTATGGCTACACCTTC. This chain links TRBV7-2 with TRBJ1-2; perhaps TRBD1 as D (6 bases). Trimming pared 3 bases from V and 0 bases from J, leaving 8 bases between. This CDR3 is 14 amino acids long. Germline CDR1 reads SGHTA; CDR2 reads FQGNSA.

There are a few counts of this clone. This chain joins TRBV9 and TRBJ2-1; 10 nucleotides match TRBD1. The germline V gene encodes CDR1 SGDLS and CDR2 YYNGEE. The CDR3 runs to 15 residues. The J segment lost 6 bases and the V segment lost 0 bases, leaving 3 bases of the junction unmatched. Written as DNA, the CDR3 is TGTGCCAGCAGCGTAGGGGACAGGGGCACCAATGAGCAGTTCTTC. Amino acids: CASSVGDRGTNEQFF.

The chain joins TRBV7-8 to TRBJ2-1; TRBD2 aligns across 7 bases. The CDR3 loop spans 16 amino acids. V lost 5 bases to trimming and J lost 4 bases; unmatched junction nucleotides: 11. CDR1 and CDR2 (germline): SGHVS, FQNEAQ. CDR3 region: CASSLGGGNGYNEQFF. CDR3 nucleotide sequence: TGTGCCAGCAGCCTTGGGGGGGGAAACGGGTACAATGAGCAGTTCTTC. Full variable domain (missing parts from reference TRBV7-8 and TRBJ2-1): GAGVSQSPRYKVAKRGQDVALRCDPISGHVSLFWYQQALGQGPEFLTYFQNEAQLDKSGLPSDRFFAERPEGSVSTLKIQRTQQEDSAVYLCASSLGGGNGYNEQFFGPGTRLTVL.

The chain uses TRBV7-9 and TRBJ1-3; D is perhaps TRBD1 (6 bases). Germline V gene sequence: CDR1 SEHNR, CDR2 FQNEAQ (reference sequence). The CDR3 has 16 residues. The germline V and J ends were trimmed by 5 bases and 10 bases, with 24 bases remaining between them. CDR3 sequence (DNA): TGTGCCAGCAGCCCCGCGGGGGGCGTTTCAGGGTGGACCATATATTTT. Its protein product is CASSPAGGVSGWTIYF.

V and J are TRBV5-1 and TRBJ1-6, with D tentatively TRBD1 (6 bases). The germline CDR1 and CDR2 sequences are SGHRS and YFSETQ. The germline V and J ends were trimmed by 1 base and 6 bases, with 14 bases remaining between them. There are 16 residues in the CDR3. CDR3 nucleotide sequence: TGCGCCAGCAGCTTGAGGGGGACGGACATTAATTCACCCCTCCACTTT. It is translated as CASSLRGTDINSPLHF.

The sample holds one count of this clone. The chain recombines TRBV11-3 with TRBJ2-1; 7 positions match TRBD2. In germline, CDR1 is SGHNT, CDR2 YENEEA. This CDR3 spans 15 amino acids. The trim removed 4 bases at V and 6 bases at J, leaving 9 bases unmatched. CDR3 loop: CASSSRERDFNEQFF. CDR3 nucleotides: TGTGCCAGCAGCTCGCGGGAGAGGGATTTCAATGAGCAGTTCTTC.

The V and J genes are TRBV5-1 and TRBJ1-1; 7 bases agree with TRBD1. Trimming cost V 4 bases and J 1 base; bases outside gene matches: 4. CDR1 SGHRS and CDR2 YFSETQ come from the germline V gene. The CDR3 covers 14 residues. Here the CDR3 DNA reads TGCGCCAGCAGCCGGGGACAGACGAACACTGAAGCTTTCTTT. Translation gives CASSRGQTNTEAFF.

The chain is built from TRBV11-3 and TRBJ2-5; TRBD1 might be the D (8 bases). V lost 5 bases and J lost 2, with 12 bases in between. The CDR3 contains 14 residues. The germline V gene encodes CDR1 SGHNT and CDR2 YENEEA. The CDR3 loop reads CASSTGGAQETQYF. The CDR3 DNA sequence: TGTGCCAGCAGCACAGGGGGGGCACAAGAGACCCAGTACTTC.

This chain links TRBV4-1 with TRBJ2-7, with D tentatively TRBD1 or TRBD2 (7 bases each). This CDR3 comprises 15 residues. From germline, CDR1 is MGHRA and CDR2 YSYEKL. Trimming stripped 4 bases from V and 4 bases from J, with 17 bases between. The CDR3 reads CASSREGQTPYEQYF. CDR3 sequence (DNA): TGCGCCAGCAGCCGGGAGGGACAGACGCCTTACGAGCAGTACTTC.

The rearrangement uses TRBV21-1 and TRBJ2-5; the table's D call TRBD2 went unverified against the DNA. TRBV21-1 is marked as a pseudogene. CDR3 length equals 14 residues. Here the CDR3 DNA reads TGTGCCAGCGGGACTAGCGGGAGGTCGGAGACCCAGTACTTC. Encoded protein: CASGTSGRSETQYF.